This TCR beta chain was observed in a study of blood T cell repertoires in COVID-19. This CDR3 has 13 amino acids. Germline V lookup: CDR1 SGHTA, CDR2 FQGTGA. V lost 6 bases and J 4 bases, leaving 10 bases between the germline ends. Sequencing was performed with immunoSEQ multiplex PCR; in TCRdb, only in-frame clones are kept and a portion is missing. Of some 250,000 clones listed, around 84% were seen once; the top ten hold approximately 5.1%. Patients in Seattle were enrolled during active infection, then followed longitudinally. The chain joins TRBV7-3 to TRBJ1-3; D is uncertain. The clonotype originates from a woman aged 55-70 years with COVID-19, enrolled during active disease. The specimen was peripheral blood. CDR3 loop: CASSRLTGNTIYF. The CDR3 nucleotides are TGTGCCAGCAGTAGATTAACGGGAAACACCATATATTTT.